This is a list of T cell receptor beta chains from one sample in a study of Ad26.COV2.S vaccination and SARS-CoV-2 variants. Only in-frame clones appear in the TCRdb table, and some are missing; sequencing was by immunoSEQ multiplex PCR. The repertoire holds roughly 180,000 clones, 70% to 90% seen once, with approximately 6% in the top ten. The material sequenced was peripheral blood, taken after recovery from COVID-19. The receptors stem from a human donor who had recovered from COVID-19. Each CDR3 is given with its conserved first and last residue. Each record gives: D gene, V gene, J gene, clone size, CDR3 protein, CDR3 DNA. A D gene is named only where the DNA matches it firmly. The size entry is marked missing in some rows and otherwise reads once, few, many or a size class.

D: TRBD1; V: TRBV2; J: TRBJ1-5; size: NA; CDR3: CASSEQGQSNQPQHF; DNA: TGTGCCAGCAGTGAACAGGGACAGAGCAATCAGCCCCAGCATTTT
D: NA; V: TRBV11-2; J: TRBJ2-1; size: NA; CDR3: CASSSWGGARNEQFF; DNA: TGTGCCAGCAGCTCCTGGGGGGGGGCCAGGAATGAGCAGTTCTTC
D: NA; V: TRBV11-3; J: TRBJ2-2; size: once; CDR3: CASSLVAGASTGELFF; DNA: TGTGCCAGCAGCTTAGTGGCAGGGGCGAGTACCGGGGAGCTGTTTTTT
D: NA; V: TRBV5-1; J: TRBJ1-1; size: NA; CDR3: CASSKQTGGTEAFF; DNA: TGCGCCAGCAGCAAACAGACAGGCGGCACTGAAGCTTTCTTT
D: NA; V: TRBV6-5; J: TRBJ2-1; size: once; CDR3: CASSYSFRGNEQFF; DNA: TGTGCCAGCAGTTATTCGTTCCGGGGGAATGAGCAGTTCTTC
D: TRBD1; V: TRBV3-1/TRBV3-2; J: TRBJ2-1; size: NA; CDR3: CASSQLAGPRGSPYNEQFF; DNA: TGTGCCAGCAGCCAGCTCGCCGGGCCCAGGGGGAGCCCCTACAATGAGCAGTTCTTC
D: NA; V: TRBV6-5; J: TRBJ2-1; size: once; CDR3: CASSYPGSSYNEQFF; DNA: TGTGCCAGCAGTTACCCAGGGTCCTCCTACAATGAGCAGTTCTTC
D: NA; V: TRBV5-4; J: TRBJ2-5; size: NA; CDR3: CASSLRLVRTETQYF; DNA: TGTGCCAGCAGCTTGAGACTAGTTAGAACAGAGACCCAGTACTTC
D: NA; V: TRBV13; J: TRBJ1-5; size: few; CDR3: CASGGVGQPQHF; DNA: TGTGCCAGCGGGGGGGTTGGACAGCCCCAGCATTTT
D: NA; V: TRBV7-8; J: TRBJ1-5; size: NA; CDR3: CASSLLGVLNQPQHF; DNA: TGTGCCAGCAGCTTACTTGGGGTGCTCAATCAGCCCCAGCATTTT
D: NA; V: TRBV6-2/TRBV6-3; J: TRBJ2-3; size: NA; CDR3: CASSYRRPTDTQYF; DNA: TGTGCCAGCAGTTACCGAAGACCCACAGATACGCAGTATTTT
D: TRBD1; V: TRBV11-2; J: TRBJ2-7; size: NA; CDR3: CASSKNPGTASYEQYF; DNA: TGTGCCAGCAGCAAGAACCCAGGGACAGCCTCCTACGAGCAGTACTTC
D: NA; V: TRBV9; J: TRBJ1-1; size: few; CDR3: CASSVHNQNTEAFF; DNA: TGTGCCAGCAGCGTCCATAACCAAAACACTGAAGCTTTCTTT
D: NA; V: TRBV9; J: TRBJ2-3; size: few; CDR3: CASSVAVISDTQYF; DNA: TGTGCCAGCAGCGTCGCTGTCATCTCAGATACGCAGTATTTT
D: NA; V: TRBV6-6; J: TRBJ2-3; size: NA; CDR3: CASSPKLPGTLRTDTQYF; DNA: TGTGCCAGCAGTCCAAAATTACCCGGGACGCTTCGCACAGATACGCAGTATTTT
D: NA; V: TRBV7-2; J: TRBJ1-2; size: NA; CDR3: CASSLTEAASLYGYTF; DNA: TGTGCCAGCAGCTTGACGGAGGCCGCCTCCCTCTATGGCTACACCTTC
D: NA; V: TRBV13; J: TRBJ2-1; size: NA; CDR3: CASSLAGFATYNEQFF; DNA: TGTGCCAGCAGCTTAGCTGGCTTTGCTACCTACAATGAGCAGTTCTTC
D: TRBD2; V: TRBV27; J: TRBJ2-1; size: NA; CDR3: CASSWLAGENEQFF; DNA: TGTGCCAGCAGTTGGCTAGCGGGAGAAAACGAGCAGTTCTTC
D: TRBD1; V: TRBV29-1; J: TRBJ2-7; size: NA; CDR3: CNPIRDRGYHEQYF; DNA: TGCAACCCCATCCGGGACAGGGGTTATCACGAGCAGTACTTC
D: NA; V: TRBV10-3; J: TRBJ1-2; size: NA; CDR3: CAISESWRELHGYTF; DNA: TGTGCCATCAGTGAGTCGTGGAGGGAACTCCATGGCTACACCTTC
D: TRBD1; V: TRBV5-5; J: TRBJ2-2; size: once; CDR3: CASSFLTGTTGELFF; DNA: TGTGCCAGCAGCTTTCTGACAGGGACGACCGGGGAGCTGTTTTTT
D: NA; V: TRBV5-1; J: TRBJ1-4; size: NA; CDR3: CASSLLGLNEKLFF; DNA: TGCGCCAGCAGCTTGCTCGGGCTTAATGAAAAACTGTTTTTT
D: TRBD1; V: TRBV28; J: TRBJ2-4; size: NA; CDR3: CASSSPGTTGDIQYF; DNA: TGTGCCAGCAGTTCCCCCGGGACCACAGGGGACATTCAGTACTTC
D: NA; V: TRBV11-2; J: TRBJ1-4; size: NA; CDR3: CASSYAGPREKLFF; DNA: TGTGCCAGCAGTTACGCCGGGCCGAGGGAAAAACTGTTTTTT
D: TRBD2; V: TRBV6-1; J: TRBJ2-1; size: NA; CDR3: CASSEGTSGSRDEQFF; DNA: TGTGCCAGCAGTGAAGGGACTAGCGGGAGTCGGGATGAGCAGTTCTTC
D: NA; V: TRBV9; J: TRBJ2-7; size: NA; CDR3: CASSVDTYGDEQYF; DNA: TGTGCCAGCAGCGTAGATACATACGGCGACGAGCAGTACTTC
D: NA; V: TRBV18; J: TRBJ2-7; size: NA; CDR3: CASSFTYEQYF; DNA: TGTGCCAGCTCATTTACCTACGAGCAGTACTTC
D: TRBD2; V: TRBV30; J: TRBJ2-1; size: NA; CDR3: CAWSLLAGNEQFF; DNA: TGTGCCTGGAGTCTACTAGCGGGCAATGAGCAGTTCTTC
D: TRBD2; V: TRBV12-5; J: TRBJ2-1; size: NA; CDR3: CASGLEAGRNNEQFF; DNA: TGTGCTAGTGGTTTGGAAGCGGGACGGAACAATGAGCAGTTCTTC